This T cell receptor (beta chain) was identified in a study of blood T cells in healthy people across ages. The study's findings and limits: Roughly linear age-related decline in beta diversity appeared, significant by age about 40. The unsorted PBMCs prevented any conclusive comparison of naive versus antigen-experienced cells.

This clonotype was counted a few times. Its specificity is not known. Trimming shortened V by 0 bases and J by 5 bases, and 8 bases separated the two germline ends. The CDR3 extends over 13 amino acids. Per germline, CDR1 SGHDN and CDR2 FVKESK. A second PCR of about 7 to 12 cycles used a sample-barcoded 5' primer and a J-beta primer mix. A template-switch adaptor with 12 random nucleotides tagged each cDNA molecule. TCRdb ran MiXCR on the 5' RACE reads and lists one entry per CDR3 protein. Of about 620,000 distinct CDR3 sequences listed, over 40% were seen once; the top ten hold about 13%. The rearrangement uses TRBV14 and TRBJ2-7, with D uncertain. Material: blood. The TCR originated in a woman of 80 years or more in good health. CDR3 residues: CASSQDRLNEQYF. The CDR3 nucleotides read TGTGCCAGCAGCCAAGACCGACTGAACGAGCAGTACTTC.